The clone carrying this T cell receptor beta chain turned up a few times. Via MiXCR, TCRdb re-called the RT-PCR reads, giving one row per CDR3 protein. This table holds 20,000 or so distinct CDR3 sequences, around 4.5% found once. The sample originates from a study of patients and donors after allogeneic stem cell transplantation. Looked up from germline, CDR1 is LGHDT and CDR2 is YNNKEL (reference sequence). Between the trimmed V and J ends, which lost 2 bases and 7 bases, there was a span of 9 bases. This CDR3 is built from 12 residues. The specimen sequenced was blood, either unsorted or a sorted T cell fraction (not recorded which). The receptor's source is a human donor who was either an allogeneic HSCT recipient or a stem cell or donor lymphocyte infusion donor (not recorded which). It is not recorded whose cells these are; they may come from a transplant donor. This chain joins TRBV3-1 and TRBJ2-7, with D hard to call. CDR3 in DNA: TGTGCCAGCAGCCAAACGCGATGGGAGCAGTACTTC. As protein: CASSQTRWEQYF.